Given below is one TCR beta chain in context. Its antigen is not yet known. Qualities for individual bases were not recorded, and no much larger clone is one base off. Systemically healthy Caucasian individuals from Russia, some 40 in total and aged about 6 to 100 years, were included as donors. Roughly 11 milliliters of peripheral blood were drawn from each donor into EDTA-treated Vacutainer tubes. Ficoll-Paque density-gradient centrifugation was used to isolate PBMCs, with at least 7 million per sample. Trizol reagent was used to extract total RNA from PBMCs, with at least 5 micrograms per sample. Naive CD45RAhigh/CD27high T cell percentages were measured by flow cytometry on a PBMC aliquot from every donor. CDR1 and CDR2, per the germline V gene, are SGDLS and YYNGEE. The CDR3 starts with the cysteine, ends with the phenylalanine, and has 15 residues. This entry keeps only the CDR3 DNA: 45 bases, framed from base 1. V loses 3 bases of germline sequence and J loses 0 bases, and the interval between the two ends is 10 bases.

Libraries were built with 5' RACE. Sequencing was performed on an Illumina HiSeq 2500. The second PCR ran for about 7 to 11 cycles and used a J-beta primer mix along with a sample-barcoded 5' primer. A unique molecular identifier was introduced onto each TCR beta cDNA molecule by a template-switch 5' adaptor carrying 12 random nucleotides. Each sample yielded at least 3 million CDR3-containing paired-end reads. The Mint cDNA synthesis kit, primed by a TRBC-specific oligonucleotide, was used to synthesize first-strand cDNA from all RNA. All cDNA was treated with uracil-DNA glycosylase and then went through a first 18-cycle PCR with the universal primers M1SS and BC2_uni_R. The published analysis was carried out like this. For normalization, 1 million high-quality reads were randomly selected from each sample, with every read carrying a distinct molecular identifier. Reads sharing molecular identifiers were discarded rather than binned into consensus sequences. MiTCR, with a Q25 quality threshold and the strictest error-elimination algorithm, was used for CDR3 identification, clonotype clustering and error correction. A nonparametric unseen species model using Euler transformation provided a lower-bound estimate of total TCR beta diversity. TCRdb reanalyzed the raw reads on its own, using fastp at Q25 for trimming and MiXCR for clone calling, and kept in-frame beta chains. Identical CDR3 protein sequences are pooled into one entry, listed with their most common genes and DNA. None of the V and J calls come from the authors' own analysis; TCRdb made them. The sample data list 650,000 to 900,000 distinct CDR3 sequences, and less than 80% of these were observed just once. Of the sample, roughly 26% is held by the ten largest clones.

This sample is drawn from a study of blood T cells in healthy people across ages (dated by TCRdb to 2014 to 2015). Turning to the overall study: Template switching captured roughly one uniquely barcoded TCR beta cDNA molecule per two T cells in model experiments. Four age groups were formed from the donors: young (average 16 years), middle-aged (just under 40), aged (roughly 56) and long-lived (roughly 81). Using the same blood draw, the study looked at two additional independent replicas of 1 million unique cDNA reads for two donors, one aged 18 to 30 and the other aged 80 or older. To avoid experimental bias, donors of different ages were randomly spread across the sequencing lanes. Using deep sequencing normalized with unique cDNA molecular identifiers, the study measured how TCR beta repertoire diversity changes with age.

Results the study describes overall, beyond this receptor: Total diversity estimates from one million sequenced T cells were considered lower bounds and underestimates. Observed TCR beta diversity per million T cells fell roughly linearly with age, and a significant reduction was already apparent by age approximately 40. The CMV infection status of donors was not known, potentially confounding age-related changes in expanded clonotypes. Bulk unsorted PBMC profiling prevented conclusive comparison of naive and antigen-experienced compartments. The percentage of naive T cells measured by flow cytometry correlated strongly with observed TCR beta diversity. The long-lived group showed more naive CD4+ T cells, fewer expanded clones and increased TCR diversity than the aged group, suggesting age selection.

This sequence uses TRBV9 and TRBJ2-1; TRBD2 is possibly the D segment (5 matching bases). The sequence derives from a man aged 25 to 40 in good health. The specimen was blood. CDR3 loop: CASSAMDSSYNEQFF. Here is the DNA: TGTGCCAGCAGCGCGATGGACTCCTCCTACAATGAGCAGTTCTTC.